This T cell receptor beta chain was sequenced during a study of T cells after posttransplantation cyclophosphamide. This clone was found a few times. Its antigen is unknown. Looked up from germline, CDR1 is MGHDK and CDR2 is SYGVNS. V dropped 7 bases and J dropped 7; count of bases not matched to a gene: 7. The length of the CDR3 is 14 residues. A marrow graft followed busulfan-fludarabine conditioning, with cyclophosphamide on days +3 and +4. Findings and limits, study-wide: Skin or GI-infiltrating T cells shared few TRB sequences with blood.

Clones were sequenced by immunoSEQ multiplex PCR, and TCRdb holds only the in-frame ones, with some missing. The table shows some 11,000 clones, with about 85% occurring only once. The material sequenced was PBMCs, taken 1,700 to 2,000 days after allogeneic stem cell transplant with posttransplant cyclophosphamide. J is TRBJ1-4 and V is TRBV25-1, with 9 nucleotides matching TRBD1. The sequence derives from a female patient aged 50 to 65 who received an allogeneic stem cell transplant from a related donor, was CMV-positive, and had no GVHD. Some T cells here may be from the graft donor. The CDR3, as DNA: TGTGCCAGCACCGGGACAGGGAGAGGTGAAAAACTGTTTTTT. Residues: CASTGTGRGEKLFF.